The 7 T cell receptor beta chains below were found in one sample sequenced in a study of CD8 T cell repertoires and HIV-1 epitope variants. No antigen has been assigned to these receptors. Assay used: immunoSEQ multiplex PCR; TCRdb lists only in-frame clones, some missing. The sample holds 5,000 or so clones; around 69% are singletons and the top ten take around 45%. Sequences were obtained from cultured CD8+ T cells derived from PBMCs. Receptor source: a male donor with HIV.

The chain employs TRBV7-6 and TRBJ1-4; perhaps TRBD1 as D (5 bases). Trimming left V 1 base short and J 5 bases short, with 8 bases between. The CDR3 sequence is 14 residues long. The germline V gene encodes CDR1 SGHVS and CDR2 FNYEAQ. The CDR3 DNA is TGTGCCAGCAGCTTAGGTTGGGACAATGAAAAACTGTTTTTT. The encoded protein is CASSLGWDNEKLFF.

This chain connects TRBV5-5 to TRBJ2-5; D possibly matches TRBD1 or TRBD2 (6 bases each). The V gene lost 2 bases and the J gene lost 1 base, with 12 bases spanning the gap. This CDR3 contains 15 residues. CDR1 and CDR2 (germline): SGHKS, YYEKEE (reference sequence). The DNA of the CDR3 is TGTGCCAGCAGCTTCCTCGGGGGCCCCCAAGAGACCCAGTACTTC. Its protein product is CASSFLGGPQETQYF.

This sequence joins TRBV13 and TRBJ2-5; 10 nucleotides match TRBD1. CDR3 length: 13 amino acids. CDR1 is PRHDT and CDR2 is FYEKMQ in the germline V gene (reference sequence). Germline trimming cut 5 bases from V and 4 bases from J; bases unmatched to any gene: 1. CDR3 nucleotides: TGTGCCAGCAGCGACAGGGGGCGAGAGACCCAGTACTTC. It translates to CASSDRGRETQYF. The full variable domain, rest sourced from reference TRBV13 and TRBJ2-5, is AAGVIQSPRHLIKEKRETATLKCYPIPRHDTVYWYQQGPGQDPQFLISFYEKMQSDKGSIPDRFSAQQFSDYHSELNMSSLELGDSALYFCASSDRGRETQYFGPGTRLLVL.

This clone was counted only a few times. V and J are TRBV19 and TRBJ1-5; no firm D call. The V end was cut by 3 bases, the J end by 6 bases, with 12 bases between. The length of the CDR3 is 14 residues. CDR1 is LNHDA, CDR2 SQIVND, per germline (reference sequence). Here the CDR3 reads CASSIGLEGQPQHF. In DNA form, the CDR3 reads TGTGCCAGTAGTATCGGGCTAGAGGGTCAGCCCCAGCATTTT.

The chain carries TRBV27 and TRBJ1-1; 8 bases match TRBD1. CDR3 size: 14 residues. V shed 5 bases, J shed 3 bases, and the junction held 5 bases outside the gene matches. Germline-derived CDR1 and CDR2 are MNHEY and SMNVEV (reference sequence). As DNA, the CDR3 is TGTGCCAGCAGTGTCGGACAGGGTTACACTGAAGCTTTCTTT. Translated, it gives CASSVGQGYTEAFF.

This chain uses TRBV19 with TRBJ2-7, with 10 bases fitting TRBD2. This CDR3 has 19 residues. Germline values: CDR1 LNHDA, CDR2 SQIVND (reference sequence). V lost 5 bases to trimming and J lost 1 base; unmatched junction nucleotides: 17. The CDR3 DNA sequence: TGTGCCAGTAGTCCTCCTAGCGGGGGCCATCTCTTTAATTCCTACGAGCAGTACTTC. Protein: CASSPPSGGHLFNSYEQYF.

The V and J genes are TRBV2 and TRBJ1-1; no definite D call. The germline V gene has CDR1 SNHLY and CDR2 FYNNEI. This CDR3 contains 10 residues. V was shortened by 7 bases and J by 3 bases, with 3 bases between the two germline ends. CDR3 coding DNA: TGTGCCAGCACCCACACTGAAGCTTTCTTT. Residues: CASTHTEAFF.